This is a list of T cell receptor beta chains from one sample in a study of shared clonotypes between healthy human individuals. The method was immunoSEQ multiplex PCR; TCRdb's version includes in-frame clones alone and lacks a portion of them. Among a few million clones listed, around nine tenths were seen once. Sample: naive CD4+ T cells sorted from blood. The receptor set was obtained from a man between 18 and 35 years old in good health. The CDR3 runs from the conserved cysteine through the conserved F or W. Each record gives: CDR3 DNA, CDR3 protein, clone size, CDR3 length, V gene, D gene, J gene. The D gene is left open where the match is weak. Clone size is given for some rows only: seen once, a few or many times, or a class if the clone is expanded.

CDR3nt: TGTGCCAGCAGCATAGGACAGGGGGAGCTGTTTTTT; CDR3aa: CASSIGQGELFF; abundance: -; len: 12; v_gene: TRBV11-1; d_gene: -; j_gene: TRBJ2-2
CDR3nt: TGTGCCAGCAGTTTCACGGCGGGGCAGGGTGGCTATGGCTACACCTTC; CDR3aa: CASSFTAGQGGYGYTF; abundance: -; len: 16; v_gene: TRBV28; d_gene: -; j_gene: TRBJ1-2
CDR3nt: TGTGCCAGCAGCGGGCGACAGGGGGCCGACACTGAAGCTTTCTTT; CDR3aa: CASSGRQGADTEAFF; abundance: few; len: 15; v_gene: TRBV9; d_gene: TRBD1; j_gene: TRBJ1-1
CDR3nt: TGTGCCACCGCCCGGTCCCAAAACACTGAAGCTTTCTTT; CDR3aa: CATARSQNTEAFF; abundance: -; len: 13; v_gene: TRBV15; d_gene: -; j_gene: TRBJ1-1
CDR3nt: TGTGCCAGCAGCCCCGGGACTCCTTATAATTCACCCCTCCACTTT; CDR3aa: CASSPGTPYNSPLHF; abundance: -; len: 15; v_gene: TRBV27; d_gene: -; j_gene: TRBJ1-6
CDR3nt: TGTGCCAGCAGTTACGGGCAGGCCTATGGCTACACCTTC; CDR3aa: CASSYGQAYGYTF; abundance: -; len: 13; v_gene: TRBV6-6; d_gene: -; j_gene: TRBJ1-2
CDR3nt: TGTGCCAGCAGCCCCGGTCGGGCGGGAACAGAGACCCAGTACTTC; CDR3aa: CASSPGRAGTETQYF; abundance: -; len: 15; v_gene: TRBV5-8; d_gene: -; j_gene: TRBJ2-5
CDR3nt: TGTGCCAGCAGCGCCGGGCCCCTTTTCGCTGGCTACACCTTC; CDR3aa: CASSAGPLFAGYTF; abundance: -; len: 14; v_gene: TRBV2; d_gene: -; j_gene: TRBJ1-2
CDR3nt: TGTGCTAGCAGCTTACTCCGGGAGGGTTGCGATGAGCAGTTCTTC; CDR3aa: CASSLLREGCDEQFF; abundance: -; len: 15; v_gene: TRBV7-7; d_gene: TRBD2; j_gene: TRBJ2-1
CDR3nt: TGTGCCAGCAGCTCCTGGACCTATACGCAGTATTTT; CDR3aa: CASSSWTYTQYF; abundance: -; len: 12; v_gene: TRBV5-6; d_gene: -; j_gene: TRBJ2-3
CDR3nt: TGCGCCAGCAGCCAAGGGAAGGGTGGAAATGGCTACACCTTC; CDR3aa: CASSQGKGGNGYTF; abundance: -; len: 14; v_gene: TRBV4-1; d_gene: -; j_gene: TRBJ1-2
CDR3nt: TGTGCCAGCACCTCTCGTGGACTAGCGGGTAGCACAGATACGCAGTATTTT; CDR3aa: CASTSRGLAGSTDTQYF; abundance: -; len: 17; v_gene: TRBV2; d_gene: TRBD2; j_gene: TRBJ2-3
CDR3nt: TGTGCCAGCAGCCCGCGGACAGGAACCGAGACCCAGTACTTC; CDR3aa: CASSPRTGTETQYF; abundance: -; len: 14; v_gene: TRBV5-8; d_gene: TRBD1; j_gene: TRBJ2-5
CDR3nt: TGTGCCAGCACCCCCCGGCTCTCCTACGAGCAGTACTTC; CDR3aa: CASTPRLSYEQYF; abundance: once; len: 13; v_gene: TRBV10-3; d_gene: -; j_gene: TRBJ2-7
CDR3nt: TGCGCCAGCAGCCAAGTCGGTAGCGGGCCCCGAGGAGATACGCAGTATTTT; CDR3aa: CASSQVGSGPRGDTQYF; abundance: -; len: 17; v_gene: TRBV4-1; d_gene: TRBD2; j_gene: TRBJ2-3
CDR3nt: TGTGCCATCAGGGATAAATCCTACAATGAGCAGTTCTTC; CDR3aa: CAIRDKSYNEQFF; abundance: once; len: 13; v_gene: TRBV10-3; d_gene: -; j_gene: TRBJ2-1
CDR3nt: TGTGCCTGGAGTGCGTATAGCGGACGGGGGAATTCACCCCTCCACTTT; CDR3aa: CAWSAYSGRGNSPLHF; abundance: -; len: 16; v_gene: TRBV30; d_gene: -; j_gene: TRBJ1-6
CDR3nt: TGTGCCAGCAGCTTGGCACAGGGGGCTCGGGAGACCCAGTACTTC; CDR3aa: CASSLAQGARETQYF; abundance: -; len: 15; v_gene: TRBV5-8; d_gene: TRBD1; j_gene: TRBJ2-5
CDR3nt: TGTGCCAGCAGCTCCGGACAGGGTTATAATTCACCCCTCCACTTT; CDR3aa: CASSSGQGYNSPLHF; abundance: -; len: 15; v_gene: TRBV9; d_gene: TRBD1; j_gene: TRBJ1-6